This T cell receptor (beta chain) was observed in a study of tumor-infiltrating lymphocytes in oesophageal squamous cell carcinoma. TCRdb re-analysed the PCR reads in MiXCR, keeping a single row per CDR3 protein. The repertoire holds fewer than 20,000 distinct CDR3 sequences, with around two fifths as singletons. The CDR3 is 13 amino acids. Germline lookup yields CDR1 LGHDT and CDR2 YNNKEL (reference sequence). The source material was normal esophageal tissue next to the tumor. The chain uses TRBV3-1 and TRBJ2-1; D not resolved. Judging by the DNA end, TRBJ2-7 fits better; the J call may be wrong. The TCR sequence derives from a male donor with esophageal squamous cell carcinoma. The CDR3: CASSQVGGYEQYF. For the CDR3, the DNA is TGTGCCAGCAGCCAAGTGGGCGGCTACGAGCAGTACTTC.